Listed below are T cell receptor beta chains from one sample, sequenced in a study of technical replicates of blood from a handful of donors. Assay used: immunoSEQ multiplex PCR; TCRdb lists only in-frame clones, some missing. The repertoire holds approximately 13,000 clones, roughly 85% seen once, with about an eighth in the top ten. Sequencing was performed on PBMCs. The receptors were gathered from a human donor in good health. Each CDR3 is given with its conserved first and last residue. The order of the fields is CDR3 DNA, CDR3 protein, D gene, V gene, J gene. D genes are given only for firm matches.

CDR3nt: TGCGCCAGCAGCTTACTAGCGGCCACCTACAATGAGCAGTTCTTC
CDR3aa: CASSLLAATYNEQFF
d_gene: TRBD2
v_gene: TRBV5-1
j_gene: TRBJ2-1

CDR3nt: TGTGCCAGCAGCTTGGGGTCTAGCGGGGGAACCCTAAGCACAGATACGCAGTATTTT
CDR3aa: CASSLGSSGGTLSTDTQYF
d_gene: TRBD2
v_gene: TRBV7-7
j_gene: TRBJ2-3